Listed here is a single T cell receptor beta chain. What it binds is not known. The data derive from a study of cytomegalovirus exposure and HLA in healthy donors. Overall study findings and caveats: A previous analysis found most TCR beta V segments productive roughly 87% or roughly 30% of the time. In vitro, a few CMV-associated chains proved specific for CMV antigens.

The CDR3 length is 16 residues. The V gene's germline CDR1 is MGHRA and CDR2 YSYEKL. V was cut by 0 bases and J by 4 bases, with 15 bases left in between. PCR amplification relied on 60 Vbeta primers (plus 13 Jbeta primers). Under the authors' procedure: Later, tens of millions of unique TCR beta chains were counted in an analysis, and some 11 million of them were shared. Measured with immunoSEQ multiplex PCR; TCRdb has only the in-frame clones, and not every one. That table supplies the V and J calls and clone size; D and trimming were determined from the DNA. The sample carries 150,000 to 200,000 clones, over 70% recorded once.

Source material: PBMCs. The chain carries TRBV4-1 and TRBJ1-2, with a possible D match to TRBD1 (6 bases). The source is a man aged 45-65 years in good health and CMV-seronegative. For the CDR3, the DNA is TGCGCCAGCAGCCAAGATGTGGGGGGGCGCGGCTATGGCTACACCTTC. Amino acids: CASSQDVGGRGYGYTF.